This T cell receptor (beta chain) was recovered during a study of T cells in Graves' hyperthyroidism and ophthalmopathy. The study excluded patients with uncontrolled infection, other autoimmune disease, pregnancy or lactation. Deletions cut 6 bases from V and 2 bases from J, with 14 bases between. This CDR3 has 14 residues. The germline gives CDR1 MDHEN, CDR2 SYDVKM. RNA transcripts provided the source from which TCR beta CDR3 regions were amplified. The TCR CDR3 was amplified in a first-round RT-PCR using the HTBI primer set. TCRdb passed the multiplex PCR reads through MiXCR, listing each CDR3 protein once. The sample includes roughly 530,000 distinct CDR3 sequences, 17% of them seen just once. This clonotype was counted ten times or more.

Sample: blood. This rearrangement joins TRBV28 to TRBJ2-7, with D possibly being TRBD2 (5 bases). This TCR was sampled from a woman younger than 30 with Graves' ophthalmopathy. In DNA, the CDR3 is TGTGCCAGCAGCTCTGGACGGGGAACCTACGAGCAGTACTTC. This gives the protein CASSSGRGTYEQYF.